This T cell receptor (beta chain) was retrieved from a study of metastatic and nonmetastatic thyroid tumors. This clone was seen many times. Its antigen is currently unknown. J was trimmed by 2 bases and V by 4 bases; bases with no gene match: 2. The germline gives CDR1 LGHNA, CDR2 YNFKEQ. The CDR3 totals 15 residues. With MiXCR, TCRdb called clones anew from the PCR reads. Altogether 20,000 to 25,000 clones are present, roughly a fifth being singletons, with the ten largest covering around 26%. The study, taken as a whole, reports: Significantly greater TCR beta diversity was reportedly found in malignant thyroid tumors than in benign nodules (in blood and tumor).

None of the patients had undergone any treatment ahead of thyroid surgery. The TCR comes from a female donor with papillary thyroid cancer or a benign thyroid nodule (not recorded which). Some clones in this sample may be carry-over from other donors' samples. The chain is built from TRBV4-2 and TRBJ2-7; 13 bases fit TRBD2. The source material was blood. The CDR3 is CASSPGTSGAYEQYF. CDR3 DNA sequence: TGTGCCAGCAGCCCCGGGACTAGCGGGGCCTACGAGCAGTACTTC.